These 27 T cell receptor beta chains were all obtained from the same sample, sequenced in a study of shared clonotypes between healthy human individuals. Method: immunoSEQ multiplex PCR; TCRdb's copy keeps in-frame clones and lacks some. Among some 1,400,000 clones listed, 96% were seen once. The sample taken for sequencing was naive CD4+ T cells sorted from blood. This sample's subset: CD45RA+ positively selected. These receptor sequences come from a young man in good health.

Turning to this clone: Other DNA sequences from this sample encode an identical CDR3 as well. The rearrangement joins TRBV2 to TRBJ1-5, with TRBD1 matching over 7 bases. The germline V gene encodes CDR1 SNHLY and CDR2 FYNNEI. V dropped 6 bases and J dropped 2; count of bases not matched to a gene: 4. CDR3 length: 14 amino acids. CDR3 amino acids: CASSPGQGNQPQHF. CDR3 bases: TGTGCCAGCAGCCCCGGACAGGGCAATCAGCCCCAGCATTTT.

The chain combines TRBV27 with TRBJ1-5; D remains unclear. Trimming pared 6 bases from V and 6 bases from J, leaving 24 bases between. From germline, CDR1 is MNHEY and CDR2 SMNVEV (reference sequence). The CDR3 contains 17 residues. CDR3 in amino acids: CASRGLEGNSGTQPQHF. For the CDR3, the DNA is TGTGCCAGCAGGGGTTTAGAAGGGAACTCAGGAACTCAGCCCCAGCATTTT.

This chain joins TRBV5-5 and TRBJ1-1; D is ambiguous. Trimming shortened V by 2 bases and J by 5 bases, and 10 bases separated the two germline ends. The germline V gene encodes CDR1 SGHKS and CDR2 YYEKEE (reference sequence). The length of the CDR3 is 13 residues. As DNA, the CDR3 is TGTGCCAGCAGCTTTTACGGTGGAACTGAAGCTTTCTTT. Translation: CASSFYGGTEAFF.

The genes are TRBV7-6 and TRBJ2-7; 11 bases agree with TRBD2. The CDR3 consists of 17 residues. Germline loops: CDR1 SGHVS, CDR2 FNYEAQ. V lost 2 bases to trimming and J lost 5 bases; unmatched junction nucleotides: 11. This chain's CDR3 is CASSLSLTSGDRNEQYF. CDR3 sequence (DNA): TGTGCCAGCAGCTTATCATTGACTAGCGGGGACAGGAACGAGCAGTACTTC.

This chain links TRBV18 with TRBJ1-1, with 9 bases aligning to TRBD1. Per the germline V gene, CDR1 is KGHSH and CDR2 is LQKENI. This CDR3 is built from 16 residues. Trimming took 4 bases from V and 0 from J; bases not matched to a gene: 6. The CDR3 bases are TGTGCCAGCTCACACCGGGACAGGGTCATGAACACTGAAGCTTTCTTT. Translating it yields CASSHRDRVMNTEAFF.

CDR3 DNA sequence: TGTGCCAGCAGCCTACGGGGGGGGACAGATACGCAGTATTTT. This sequence encodes CASSLRGGTDTQYF. The V call is TRBV7-8, the J call TRBJ2-3; 8 nucleotides align to TRBD2. This CDR3 contains 14 residues. Germline trimming cut 5 bases from V and 3 bases from J; bases unmatched to any gene: 4. Per germline, CDR1 SGHVS and CDR2 FQNEAQ.

V gene TRBV5-1 combines with J gene TRBJ2-5; 15 nucleotides align to TRBD2. Germline V gene data show CDR1 as SGHRS and CDR2 as YFSETQ. V trimming: 2 bases; J trimming: 5 bases; junction bases outside the gene matches: 7. The CDR3 is 17 residues long. The CDR3 DNA is TGCGCCAGCAGCTTTGGACTAGCGGGAGGGCCGGGGGAGACCCAGTACTTC. It is translated as CASSFGLAGGPGETQYF.

In DNA form, the CDR3 reads TGTGCCAGTAGTGTCCGACAGGGAACTGGAAACACCATATATTTT. Translation gives CASSVRQGTGNTIYF. The chain uses TRBV19 and TRBJ1-3; TRBD1 matches at 7 bases. There are 15 residues in the CDR3. Germline V gene sequence: CDR1 LNHDA, CDR2 SQIVND (reference sequence). J lost 2 bases, V lost 5 bases, and 6 bases had no gene match. The full variable domain, with the rest looked up from reference TRBV19 and TRBJ1-3, is DGGITQSPKYLFRKEGQNVTLSCEQNLNHDAMYWYRQDPGQGLRLIYYSQIVNDFQKGDIAEGYSVSREKKESFPLTVTSAQKNPTAFYLCASSVRQGTGNTIYFGEGSWLTVV.

The rearrangement joins TRBV7-9 to TRBJ1-5; D unclear. The CDR3 length is 16 residues. V dropped 4 bases and J dropped 5 bases, with 18 bases sitting between them. Germline lookup yields CDR1 SEHNR and CDR2 FQNEAQ (reference sequence). Here the CDR3 reads CASSSRGSAWDQPQHF. The CDR3 nucleotides read TGTGCCAGCAGCTCCCGCGGGTCAGCATGGGATCAGCCCCAGCATTTT.

This rearrangement joins TRBV5-1 to TRBJ1-1; TRBD1 aligns across 9 bases. Trimming cost V 4 bases and J 2 bases; bases outside gene matches: 6. The germline V gene encodes CDR1 SGHRS and CDR2 YFSETQ. This CDR3 has 15 amino acids. CDR3 loop: CASSTTTGGNTEAFF. The CDR3 DNA sequence: TGCGCCAGCAGCACGACGACAGGGGGAAACACTGAAGCTTTCTTT.

The chain recombines TRBV28 with TRBJ1-2, with 9 bases fitting TRBD1. The CDR3 extends over 17 amino acids. Per the germline V gene, CDR1 is MDHEN and CDR2 is SYDVKM. Trimming cost V 7 bases and J 4 bases; bases outside gene matches: 16. The CDR3: CASTWGTGTLTSYGYTF. In DNA form, the CDR3 reads TGTGCCAGCACATGGGGGACAGGGACCTTGACTTCCTATGGCTACACCTTC.

This chain uses TRBV5-5 with TRBJ1-5; no definite D call. Trimming took 2 bases from V and 5 from J, leaving 8 bases between them. This CDR3 has 13 residues. Germline lookup yields CDR1 SGHKS and CDR2 YYEKEE (reference sequence). The CDR3 bases are TGTGCCAGCAGCTTTCAGGTTGATCAGCCCCAGCATTTT. This gives the protein CASSFQVDQPQHF.

The chain uses TRBV30 and TRBJ1-2, with TRBD1 matching 11 bases. The CDR3 extends over 18 amino acids. V dropped 1 base and J dropped 6; count of bases not matched to a gene: 16. In germline, CDR1 is GTSNPN, CDR2 SVGIG (reference sequence). CDR3 sequence reads: CAWSELVGQGAARDGYTF. In DNA, the CDR3 is TGTGCCTGGAGTGAGCTAGTTGGACAGGGGGCGGCGCGCGATGGCTACACCTTC.

The J gene is TRBJ2-7, the V gene TRBV9; a weak D match, TRBD1 (5 bases). The germline V gene has CDR1 SGDLS and CDR2 YYNGEE. Trimming pared 4 bases from V and 5 bases from J, leaving 10 bases between. The CDR3 sequence is 12 residues long. The CDR3 DNA is TGTGCCAGCAGCCAGGGTACCCACGAGCAGTACTTC. Encoded protein: CASSQGTHEQYF.

The chain recombines TRBV6-4 with TRBJ2-7, with 8 bases matching TRBD1. Germline assignment: CDR1 MRHNA and CDR2 SNTAGT. V lost 7 bases and J lost 2; bases outside the gene matches: 19. The CDR3 consists of 18 residues. CDR3 in DNA: TGTGCCAGCACCCAAAATAGGACAGGGCTAACGGGGGCCTACGAGCAGTACTTC. Its translation is CASTQNRTGLTGAYEQYF.

The V and J genes are TRBV29-1 and TRBJ2-7, with D hard to call. This CDR3 spans 12 amino acids. Germline CDR1 reads SQVTM; CDR2 reads ANQGSEA. Trimming pared 4 bases from V and 5 bases from J, leaving 12 bases between. The CDR3 spells CSVGLVVDEQYF. Here the CDR3 DNA reads TGCAGCGTTGGCCTAGTGGTTGACGAGCAGTACTTC.

This clone was seen a single time. The chain employs TRBV6-6 and TRBJ2-7; D remains unclear. The CDR3 is 11 amino acids. V was trimmed by 6 bases and J by 4 bases, leaving 7 bases between them. Germline assignment: CDR1 MNHNY and CDR2 SVGAGI (reference sequence). The CDR3 loop is CASRLSYEQYF. Written as DNA, the CDR3 is TGTGCCAGCAGACTGTCTTACGAGCAGTACTTC.

As concerns this clone: This same CDR3 is encoded by further DNA sequences in the sample. The CDR3, as DNA: TGTGCCAGCAGTTCGGGCGGAAATCAGCCCCAGCATTTT. Its protein product is CASSSGGNQPQHF. The chain links TRBV28 to TRBJ1-5, with D unclear. Per germline, CDR1 MDHEN and CDR2 SYDVKM. Trimming pared 4 bases from V and 4 bases from J, leaving 8 bases between. This CDR3 region has 13 residues.

J is TRBJ2-2 and V is TRBV5-1, with 9 bases lining up with TRBD1. The CDR3 loop spans 15 amino acids. Germline trimming cut 5 bases from V and 5 bases from J; bases unmatched to any gene: 7. The germline V gene has CDR1 SGHRS and CDR2 YFSETQ. DNA for the CDR3: TGCGCCAGCAGGCCCGGGACAGGGTGGACCGGGGAGCTGTTTTTT. It is translated as CASRPGTGWTGELFF. Drawing the rest from reference TRBV5-1 and TRBJ2-2, the complete variable domain is KAGVTQTPRYLIKTRGQQVTLSCSPISGHRSVSWYQQTPGQGLQFLFEYFSETQRNKGNFPGRFSGRQFSNSRSEMNVSTLELGDSALYLCASRPGTGWTGELFFGEGSRLTVL.

The chain carries TRBV5-1 and TRBJ2-2; TRBD2 aligns across 9 bases. CDR3 length: 17 amino acids. V lost 0 bases, J lost 5 bases, and 8 bases stayed unmatched. The germline V gene has CDR1 SGHRS and CDR2 YFSETQ. CDR3 in amino acids: CASSLARAGGYTGELFF. The CDR3 DNA reads as TGCGCCAGCAGCTTGGCGAGAGCGGGAGGTTATACCGGGGAGCTGTTTTTT.

The CDR3 loop is CASSLGPREVNEQFF. The CDR3 DNA follows: TGTGCCAGCAGCCTGGGACCCCGGGAGGTGAATGAGCAGTTCTTC. V usage is TRBV7-2 and J usage is TRBJ2-1; TRBD2 matches 7 bases. J was trimmed by 7 bases and V by 5 bases; bases with no gene match: 11. Germline CDR1 SGHTA, CDR2 FQGNSA. The CDR3 runs 15 residues.

The chain is built from TRBV5-4 and TRBJ2-7; D possibly matches TRBD1 or TRBD2 (5 bases each). V was trimmed by 3 bases and J by 5 bases, leaving 12 bases between them. Germline-derived CDR1 and CDR2 are SGHNT and YYREEE (reference sequence). The length of the CDR3 is 13 residues. The CDR3 DNA is TGTGCCAGCAGCTCCCCCGGGGACGACGAGCAGTACTTC. Its translation: CASSSPGDDEQYF.

The chain recombines TRBV30 with TRBJ1-5; D is undetermined. Per the germline V gene, CDR1 is GTSNPN and CDR2 is SVGIG (reference sequence). With 7 bases removed from V and 0 bases from J, the gap between germline ends came to 16 bases. This CDR3 comprises 15 residues. DNA for the CDR3: TGTGCCTTAACCTCAGGTCCCCTTAGCAATCAGCCCCAGCATTTT. Translated, it gives CALTSGPLSNQPQHF.

The gene calls are TRBV10-3 and TRBJ1-3, with D uncertain. The germline V gene encodes CDR1 ENHRY and CDR2 SYGVKD. V lost 8 bases to trimming and J lost 8 bases, with 16 bases between them. This CDR3 comprises 13 residues. In DNA, the CDR3 is TGTGCCATCTTTCCGGGCTACGGGGACACCATATATTTT. It encodes CAIFPGYGDTIYF.

This rearrangement joins TRBV5-1 to TRBJ2-1; 11 nucleotides match TRBD2. The CDR3 spans 16 residues. The germline CDR1 and CDR2 sequences are SGHRS and YFSETQ. Losses at the gene ends were 0 bases for V and 8 bases for J; bases not matched to a gene: 7. In nucleotides, the CDR3 is TGCGCCAGCAGCTTGGGGAAGACTAGCGGGGTAGATGAGCAGTTCTTC. Translated, it gives CASSLGKTSGVDEQFF.

The chain carries TRBV5-4 and TRBJ2-5, with D perhaps matching TRBD2 (5 bases). Germline CDR1 and CDR2: SGHNT and YYREEE (reference sequence). This CDR3 spans 15 amino acids. The V gene lost 1 base and the J gene lost 5 bases, with 15 bases spanning the gap. The CDR3 DNA follows: TGTGCCAGCAGCTTGTCCTCCTTCGGGGTGGAGACCCAGTACTTC. It translates to CASSLSSFGVETQYF.

This chain uses TRBV5-8 with TRBJ1-3; D is uncertain. The CDR3 loop spans 16 amino acids. Trimming stripped 2 bases from V and 3 bases from J, with 15 bases between. Germline assignment: CDR1 SGHTS and CDR2 YDEGEE. The CDR3 region has the DNA TGTGCCAGCAGCTTTTTTCTCCGGACGGATGGAAACACCATATATTTT. This translates into CASSFFLRTDGNTIYF.